The 15 T cell receptor beta chains listed next were all sequenced from one sample in a study of blood T cell repertoires in COVID-19. Here immunoSEQ multiplex PCR was the method, and the copy in TCRdb shows in-frame clones only, minus some. The profile shows about 140,000 clones, more than 80% of them singletons. The sequenced sample consisted of PBMCs or T cells enriched from blood (not recorded which). These receptors originate from a man aged 50-60 years who had recovered from COVID-19.

This clone came up once. The rearrangement links TRBV6-5 to TRBJ2-5; tentatively, D is TRBD1 (6 bases). Germline CDR1 and CDR2: MNHEY and SVGAGI. The CDR3 is 13 residues long. V gave up 5 bases and J gave up 1 base, with 8 bases separating them. The CDR3 region is CASSRQAQETQYF. CDR3 in DNA: TGTGCCAGCAGTCGACAGGCCCAAGAGACCCAGTACTTC.

This chain links TRBV7-6 with TRBJ1-1, with D possibly matching TRBD1 (5 bases). Germline CDR1 is SGHVS and CDR2 is FNYEAQ. Trimming took 4 bases from V and 0 from J, leaving 12 bases between them. The CDR3 extends over 15 amino acids. CDR3: CASSSQGSMNTEAFF. CDR3 DNA sequence: TGTGCCAGCAGCTCGCAGGGCTCTATGAACACTGAAGCTTTCTTT.

The V and J genes are TRBV30 and TRBJ2-6; 9 positions match TRBD1. CDR3 size: 15 residues. Germline CDR1 is GTSNPN and CDR2 is SVGIG (reference sequence). After removal of 1 base from V and 2 bases from J, the junction contained 0 bases not matched to a gene. The chain's CDR3 is CAWSGDRAGANVLTF. The CDR3 DNA sequence: TGTGCCTGGAGTGGGGACAGGGCTGGGGCCAACGTCCTGACTTTC. The full variable domain, with the rest looked up from reference TRBV30 and TRBJ2-6, is SQTIHQWPATLVQPVGSPLSLECTVEGTSNPNLYWYRQAAGRGLQLLFYSVGIGQISSEVPQNLSASRPQDRQFILSSKKLLLSDSGFYLCAWSGDRAGANVLTFGAGSRLTVL.

V usage is TRBV29-1 and J usage is TRBJ2-3; no definite D call. Germline loops: CDR1 SQVTM, CDR2 ANQGSEA. There are 12 residues in the CDR3. Trimming removed 3 bases from V and 2 bases from J, with 6 bases in between. This CDR3 is CSVDRFTDTQYF. The CDR3 DNA is TGCAGCGTTGACAGGTTCACAGATACGCAGTATTTT.

The chain employs TRBV12-3 or TRBV12-4 and TRBJ1-2, with D uncertain. The germline V and J ends were trimmed by 6 bases and 2 bases, with 10 bases remaining between them. This CDR3 has 13 amino acids. This chain's CDR3 is CASSQLMNYGYTF. CDR3 nucleotide sequence: TGTGCCAGCAGCCAACTCATGAACTATGGCTACACCTTC.

This rearrangement joins TRBV7-2 to TRBJ2-2; possible D gene TRBD1, 8 bases. The CDR3 length is 16 residues. Germline values: CDR1 SGHTA, CDR2 FQGNSA. Between the trimmed V and J ends, which lost 5 bases and 4 bases, there was a span of 17 bases. This CDR3 is CASSPRTGRVTGELFF. The CDR3 DNA sequence: TGTGCCAGCAGCCCCAGGACAGGGAGGGTCACCGGGGAGCTGTTTTTT.

The V and J genes are TRBV19 and TRBJ1-6, with D perhaps TRBD1 (5 bases). The CDR3 is 17 amino acids. The germline CDR1 and CDR2 sequences are LNHDA and SQIVND (reference sequence). Trimming cost V 4 bases and J 8 bases, with 21 bases left between them. The CDR3 nucleotides are TGTGCCAGTAGTACCAACAGGAATCCTTTTACGGATTCACCCCTCCACTTT. It translates to CASSTNRNPFTDSPLHF.

The chain is built from TRBV7-3 and TRBJ2-5; D is possibly TRBD1 (5 bases). The germline V gene encodes CDR1 SGHTA and CDR2 FQGTGA. The V end lost 8 bases, the J end lost 3 bases, and 7 bases lay between the germline ends. The CDR3 has 11 residues. CDR3: CASAGKETQYF. The CDR3 DNA sequence: TGTGCCAGCGCAGGGAAAGAGACCCAGTACTTC.

The chain combines TRBV25-1 with TRBJ2-7, with unresolved D. V lost 7 bases and J lost 6, with 16 bases in between. Germline values: CDR1 MGHDK, CDR2 SYGVNS. The CDR3 totals 13 residues. CDR3 sequence (DNA): TGTGCCAGCATGGGTTCGGGTTGGAGCGAGCAGTACTTC. Translation gives CASMGSGWSEQYF.

This rearrangement joins TRBV7-2 to TRBJ1-3; 7 positions match TRBD1. The CDR3 is 14 residues long. Germline CDR1 SGHTA, CDR2 FQGNSA. V lost 1 base, J lost 8 bases, and 5 bases stayed unmatched. The CDR3 loop reads CASSLGTGEYTIYF. CDR3 nucleotides: TGTGCCAGCAGCTTAGGGACAGGAGAGTACACCATATATTTT.

The rearrangement links TRBV18 to TRBJ1-4; D is ambiguous. Trimming took off 3 bases at V and 7 bases at J, with 12 bases between the two ends. Per germline, CDR1 KGHSH and CDR2 LQKENI. The CDR3 totals 14 residues. The CDR3, as DNA: TGTGCCAGCTCACCCGCGGGTGGGAGTGAAAAACTGTTTTTT. Its translation is CASSPAGGSEKLFF. Looking up the rest from reference TRBV18 and TRBJ1-4 gives the full variable domain: NAGVMQNPRHLVRRRGQEARLRCSPMKGHSHVYWYRQLPEEGLKFMVYLQKENIIDESGMPKERFSAEFPKEGPSILRIQQVVRGDSAAYFCASSPAGGSEKLFFGSGTQLSVL.

This chain links TRBV6-2 or TRBV6-3 with TRBJ2-3; 10 nucleotides line up with TRBD2. This CDR3 contains 12 residues. Germline loops: CDR1 MNHEY, CDR2 SVGEGT. J gave up 12 bases and V 4 bases, and 4 bases lay outside the gene matches. CDR3 in DNA: TGTGCCAGCAGTTTTAGCGGGGGGCATCAGTATTTT. This encodes CASSFSGGHQYF.

The rearrangement joins TRBV19 to TRBJ2-3, with D tentatively TRBD1 (5 bases). Germline lookup yields CDR1 LNHDA and CDR2 SQIVND (reference sequence). This CDR3 is built from 13 residues. V was pared by 10 bases and J by 4 bases, with 15 bases between. The CDR3 is CAIKGVPPDTQYF. The CDR3 nucleotides are TGTGCCATCAAAGGGGTACCACCAGATACGCAGTATTTT.

The J gene is TRBJ1-1, the V gene TRBV20-1; tentatively, D is TRBD1 (5 bases). The CDR3 loop spans 14 amino acids. Per germline, CDR1 DFQATT and CDR2 SNEGSKA (reference sequence). Trimming removed 3 bases from V and 1 base from J, with 12 bases in between. The CDR3 sequence: CSASPPQGNTEAFF. In DNA form, the CDR3 reads TGCAGTGCTAGTCCCCCCCAGGGGAACACTGAAGCTTTCTTT.

This chain connects TRBV28 to TRBJ1-2; TRBD1 matches 7 bases. The CDR3 extends over 13 amino acids. The V gene end was trimmed by 7 bases and the J gene end by 3 bases; junction bases not matched to a gene: 5. CDR1 is MDHEN and CDR2 is SYDVKM in the germline V gene. The DNA for the CDR3 is TGTGCCAGCACTTTGGGACAGTACTATGGCTACACCTTC. It specifies CASTLGQYYGYTF.